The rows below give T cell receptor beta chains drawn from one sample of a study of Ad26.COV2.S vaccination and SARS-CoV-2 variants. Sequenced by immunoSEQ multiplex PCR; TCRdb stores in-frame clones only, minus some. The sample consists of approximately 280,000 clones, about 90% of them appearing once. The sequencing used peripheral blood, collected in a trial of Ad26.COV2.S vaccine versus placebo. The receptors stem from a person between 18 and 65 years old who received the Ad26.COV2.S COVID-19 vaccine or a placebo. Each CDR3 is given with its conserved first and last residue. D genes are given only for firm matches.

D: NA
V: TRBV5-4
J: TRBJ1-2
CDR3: CASSPQRGGLAYGYTF
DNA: TGTGCCAGCAGCCCCCAGCGAGGGGGGCTCGCCTATGGCTACACCTTC

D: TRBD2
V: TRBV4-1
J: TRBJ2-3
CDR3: CASSRYHRVRGGADTQYF
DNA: TGCGCCAGCAGCCGATACCATCGCGTGCGGGGGGGTGCAGATACGCAGTATTTT

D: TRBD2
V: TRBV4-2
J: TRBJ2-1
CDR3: CASSQALPGLAGGNEQFF
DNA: TGTGCCAGCAGCCAGGCCTTACCGGGACTAGCGGGGGGGAATGAGCAGTTCTTC

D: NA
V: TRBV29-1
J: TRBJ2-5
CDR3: CSGKDQETQYF
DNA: TGCAGCGGAAAGGACCAAGAGACCCAGTACTTC

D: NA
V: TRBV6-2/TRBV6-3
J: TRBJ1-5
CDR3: CASSYSTANQPQHF
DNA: TGTGCCAGCAGTTACTCGACGGCTAATCAGCCCCAGCATTTT

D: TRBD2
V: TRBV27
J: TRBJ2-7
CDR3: CASSLRSGTYEQYF
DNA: TGTGCCAGCAGTTTACGTAGCGGGACCTACGAGCAGTACTTC

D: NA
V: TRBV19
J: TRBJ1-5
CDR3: CASSDRFNQPQHF
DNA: TGTGCCAGTAGTGACAGATTCAATCAGCCCCAGCATTTT

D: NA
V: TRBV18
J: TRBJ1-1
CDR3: CASSPPPGNTEAFF
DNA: TGTGCCAGCTCACCACCCCCTGGGAACACTGAAGCTTTCTTT

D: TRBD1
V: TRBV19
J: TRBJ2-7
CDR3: CASSSGTAYEQYF
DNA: TGTGCCAGTAGTTCCGGGACAGCCTACGAGCAGTACTTC

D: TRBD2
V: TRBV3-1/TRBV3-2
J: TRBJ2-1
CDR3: CASSQGRLANEQFF
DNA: TGTGCCAGCAGCCAAGGACGACTAGCCAATGAGCAGTTCTTC

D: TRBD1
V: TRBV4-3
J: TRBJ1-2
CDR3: CASRPGTGGFYGYTF
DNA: TGCGCCAGCAGACCCGGGACAGGGGGCTTCTATGGCTACACCTTC

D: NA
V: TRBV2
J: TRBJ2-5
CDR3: CASNQEKETQYF
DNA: TGTGCCAGCAATCAGGAGAAAGAGACCCAGTACTTC

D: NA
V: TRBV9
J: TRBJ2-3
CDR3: CASSVGPDTQYF
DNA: TGTGCCAGCAGCGTAGGGCCAGATACGCAGTATTTT

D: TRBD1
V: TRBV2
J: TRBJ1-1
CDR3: CASRTGRGTEAFF
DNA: TGTGCCAGCAGGACAGGGCGGGGCACTGAAGCTTTCTTT

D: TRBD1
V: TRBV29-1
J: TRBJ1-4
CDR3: CSVTGTGATNEKLFF
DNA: TGCAGCGTTACCGGGACAGGGGCAACTAATGAAAAACTGTTTTTT